This T cell receptor (beta chain) was obtained from a study of blood T cell repertoires in COVID-19. Study at large: Sites across the United States, Italy and Spain contributed samples from acute and convalescent COVID-19. PBMCs, B-cell-depleted T cells, or T cells provided the cDNA or gDNA that made up the material.

Per the authors' pipeline: Reference gene primer amplification in the assay estimated nucleated cell counts. Some clones are missing from TCRdb's copy, which holds only in-frame ones; the method was immunoSEQ multiplex PCR. The D gene and trimming were derived from the DNA, and the V and J assignments and clone size from that table. Among roughly 50,000 clones listed, about 90% were seen once. Germline V gene data show CDR1 as SNHLY and CDR2 as FYNNEI. V was clipped by 6 bases and J by 1 base, with 15 bases between them. The CDR3 totals 15 residues. Sequencing was carried out using peripheral blood. The receptor's source is a man aged 80 or over with acute or convalescent COVID-19. This chain joins TRBV2 and TRBJ1-2; D call uncertain. In DNA form, the CDR3 reads TGTGCCAGCAGGTTGCGGGTCATTATTAACTATGGCTACACCTTC. Its translation: CASRLRVIINYGYTF.